These 27 T cell receptor beta chains share one sample of origin, sequenced in a study of blood T cell repertoires in COVID-19. Clones were read by immunoSEQ multiplex PCR, and TCRdb kept only the in-frame ones, dropping some. The table includes about 220,000 clones, 85% to 90% detected once. Sequenced material: PBMCs or T cells enriched from blood (not recorded which). Receptor source: a woman aged 50 to 60 with acute COVID-19.

This chain uses TRBV10-3 with TRBJ1-3; no firm D call. Germline V gives CDR1 ENHRY, CDR2 SYGVKD. CDR3 length: 16 residues. Trimming took 3 bases from V and 0 from J, leaving 12 bases between them. In DNA, the CDR3 is TGTGCCATCAGTGACTTGAGAGTGAACTCTGGAAACACCATATATTTT. Amino acid sequence: CAISDLRVNSGNTIYF.

The V call is TRBV7-9, the J call TRBJ1-3; D unresolved. V was trimmed by 5 bases and J by 3 bases, leaving 11 bases between them. The germline gives CDR1 SEHNR, CDR2 FQNEAQ (reference sequence). CDR3 size: 14 residues. The CDR3 spells CASSLLAVGNTIYF. The CDR3 DNA sequence: TGTGCCAGCAGCCTATTAGCTGTTGGAAACACCATATATTTT.

The genes are TRBV27 and TRBJ2-1; 10 bases match TRBD2. The CDR3 spans 15 residues. The germline CDR1 and CDR2 sequences are MNHEY and SMNVEV (reference sequence). After removal of 2 bases from V and 6 bases from J, the junction contained 4 bases not matched to a gene. Here the CDR3 reads CASSLSLAGANEQFF. The CDR3 DNA follows: TGTGCCAGCAGTTTAAGTCTAGCGGGAGCCAATGAGCAGTTCTTC.

Only one count was recorded for this clone. The CDR3 reads CASSSRTGEEQFF. In DNA, the CDR3 is TGTGCCAGCAGCTCTCGGACAGGGGAGGAGCAGTTCTTC. The rearrangement joins TRBV7-9 to TRBJ2-1; 9 nucleotides line up with TRBD1. Germline CDR1 SEHNR, CDR2 FQNEAQ (reference sequence). The CDR3 runs 13 residues. V lost 4 bases, J lost 10 bases, and 5 bases stayed unmatched. The full variable domain, its missing parts supplied by reference TRBV7-9 and TRBJ2-1, is DTGVSQNPRHKITKRGQNVTFRCDPISEHNRLYWYRQTLGQGPEFLTYFQNEAQLEKSRLLSDRFSAERPKGSFSTLEIQRTEQGDSAMYLCASSSRTGEEQFFGPGTRLTVL.

J is TRBJ1-6 and V is TRBV28; 8 bases agree with TRBD1. J was trimmed by 10 bases and V by 8 bases; bases with no gene match: 4. There are 12 residues in the CDR3. The V gene's germline CDR1 is MDHEN and CDR2 SYDVKM. This CDR3 reads CASRQGRSPLHF. CDR3 coding DNA: TGTGCCAGCCGACAGGGGCGATCACCCCTCCACTTT.

V and J are TRBV18 and TRBJ2-2, with 7 bases that match TRBD2. The CDR3 spans 16 residues. Per the germline V gene, CDR1 is KGHSH and CDR2 is LQKENI. V shed 4 bases, J shed 4 bases, and the junction held 9 bases outside the gene matches. The CDR3 nucleotides are TGTGCCAGCTCACGATCTAGCGGAAGATCCACCGGGGAGCTGTTTTTT. This sequence encodes CASSRSSGRSTGELFF.

The rearrangement links TRBV11-2 to TRBJ1-2; 9 bases map to TRBD1. This CDR3 comprises 14 residues. Germline V gene lookup returns CDR1 SGHAT and CDR2 FQNNGV. Trimming cost V 5 bases and J 7 bases; bases outside gene matches: 8. The CDR3 region is CASSGRDRVPGYTF. For the CDR3, the DNA is TGTGCCAGCAGCGGCCGGGACAGGGTCCCTGGCTACACCTTC. Drawing the rest from reference TRBV11-2 and TRBJ1-2, the complete variable domain is EAGVAQSPRYKIIEKRQSVAFWCNPISGHATLYWYQQILGQGPKLLIQFQNNGVVDDSQLPKDRFSAERLKGVDSTLKIQPAKLEDSAVYLCASSGRDRVPGYTFGSGTRLTVV.

The chain employs TRBV6-5 and TRBJ1-1, with a possible D match to TRBD1 (5 bases). Germline V gives CDR1 MNHEY, CDR2 SVGAGI. CDR3 length equals 14 residues. V lost 2 bases, J lost 0 bases, and 7 bases lay in between. CDR3: CASSYQGLNTEAFF. DNA for the CDR3: TGTGCCAGCAGTTACCAGGGATTGAACACTGAAGCTTTCTTT.

This clone was seen just once. This chain uses TRBV30 with TRBJ2-2, with a possible D match to TRBD1 (8 bases). V lost 3 bases to trimming and J lost 6 bases, with 14 bases between them. The germline V gene encodes CDR1 GTSNPN and CDR2 SVGIG (reference sequence). The CDR3 runs to 14 residues. The DNA of the CDR3 is TGTGCCTGGAGATACAGGGGGAGGGCCGGGGAGCTGTTTTTT. It encodes CAWRYRGRAGELFF.

The chain carries TRBV7-2 and TRBJ2-5; TRBD2 matches at 16 bases. The CDR3 has 17 residues. Germline-derived CDR1 and CDR2 are SGHTA and FQGNSA. The trim removed 5 bases at V and 6 bases at J, leaving 9 bases unmatched. CDR3 protein: CASSAPGLAGGPQTQYF. CDR3 nucleotides: TGTGCCAGCAGCGCCCCGGGACTAGCGGGAGGGCCGCAGACCCAGTACTTC.

V and J are TRBV28 and TRBJ1-3; 8 positions agree with TRBD1. CDR3 length: 15 amino acids. V lost 4 bases and J lost 2; bases outside the gene matches: 4. Germline V gene data show CDR1 as MDHEN and CDR2 as SYDVKM. Written as DNA, the CDR3 is TGTGCCAGCAGTTCGAGGACAGGGACTGGAAACACCATATATTTT. Translation gives CASSSRTGTGNTIYF. The full variable domain, with the rest looked up from reference TRBV28 and TRBJ1-3, is DVKVTQSSRYLVKRTGEKVFLECVQDMDHENMFWYRQDPGLGLRLIYFSYDVKMKEKGDIPEGYSVSREKKERFSLILESASTNQTSMYLCASSSRTGTGNTIYFGEGSWLTVV.

V is TRBV10-3 and J is TRBJ1-1; 7 nucleotides agree with TRBD1. Germline trimming cut 4 bases from V and 7 bases from J; bases unmatched to any gene: 3. From germline, CDR1 is ENHRY and CDR2 SYGVKD. This CDR3 has 12 amino acids. In DNA, the CDR3 is TGTGCCATCAGTGGACAGGGTTTTGAAGCTTTCTTT. It is translated as CAISGQGFEAFF.

This chain links TRBV19 with TRBJ1-6; TRBD1 agrees at 9 bases. Germline CDR1 is LNHDA and CDR2 is SQIVND (reference sequence). The CDR3 is made up of 16 amino acids. V lost 4 bases to trimming and J lost 7 bases; unmatched junction nucleotides: 8. Here the CDR3 DNA reads TGTGCCAGTAGTAGAATCGGGACAGGGTGGAATTCACCCCTCCACTTT. As protein: CASSRIGTGWNSPLHF.

This clone has only one observation. The chain couples TRBV27 to TRBJ1-6; TRBD1 is a possible D gene (6 bases). The ends were cut back, 1 base at V and 5 bases at J, with 15 bases in the middle. The CDR3 runs to 17 residues. The germline V gene has CDR1 MNHEY and CDR2 SMNVEV (reference sequence). The CDR3 here is CASSLFIRDNNNSPLHF. The CDR3, as DNA: TGTGCCAGCAGTTTATTCATTCGGGACAACAATAATTCACCCCTCCACTTT.

The chain recombines TRBV7-9 with TRBJ1-1; 9 bases agree with TRBD1. The CDR3 length is 14 residues. Germline lookup yields CDR1 SEHNR and CDR2 FQNEAQ (reference sequence). Unmatched junction bases numbered 5, after V lost 5 bases and J lost 4 bases. CDR3 sequence: CASSKGQGGTEAFF. The CDR3 DNA is TGTGCCAGCAGCAAGGGACAGGGAGGCACTGAAGCTTTCTTT.

The CDR3 reads CAWRDLRTGGKVYTF. The DNA for the CDR3 is TGTGCCTGGAGAGACCTCAGGACAGGGGGTAAAGTCTACACCTTC. The chain is built from TRBV30 and TRBJ1-2, with 10 nucleotides matching TRBD1. This CDR3 has 15 amino acids. V lost 3 bases, J lost 10 bases, and 14 bases stayed unmatched. Germline loops: CDR1 GTSNPN, CDR2 SVGIG (reference sequence).

V is TRBV19 and J is TRBJ1-4; no reliable D call. The length of the CDR3 is 14 residues. With 2 bases removed from V and 7 bases from J, the gap between germline ends came to 11 bases. The germline gives CDR1 LNHDA, CDR2 SQIVND (reference sequence). CDR3 sequence reads: CASSIYEKSEKLFF. CDR3 nucleotide sequence: TGTGCCAGTAGTATATACGAAAAGAGTGAAAAACTGTTTTTT.

The V call is TRBV29-1, the J call TRBJ1-2; 11 bases are a match to TRBD1. V was clipped by 6 bases and J by 8 bases; unmatched bases: 11. CDR1 and CDR2 from the germline V gene are SQVTM and ANQGSEA. CDR3 length equals 14 residues. CDR3 sequence: CSVVPGQGVEGYTF. CDR3 DNA: TGCAGCGTCGTCCCGGGACAGGGGGTGGAGGGCTACACCTTC.

The chain combines TRBV28 with TRBJ1-2, with D possibly matching TRBD1 (6 bases). The germline V and J ends were trimmed by 11 bases and 3 bases, with 19 bases remaining between them. The germline gives CDR1 MDHEN, CDR2 SYDVKM. This CDR3 contains 14 residues. CDR3 region: CAPSGGGLDYGYTF. The DNA of the CDR3 is TGTGCCCCTTCCGGGGGGGGGCTCGACTATGGCTACACCTTC.

The rearrangement uses TRBV27 and TRBJ2-7; a possible D gene is TRBD2 (6 bases). This CDR3 has 13 residues. The germline gives CDR1 MNHEY, CDR2 SMNVEV (reference sequence). The ends were cut back, 6 bases at V and 2 bases at J, with 11 bases in the middle. In DNA form, the CDR3 reads TGTGCCAGCAGCACGGGACTGACCTACGAGCAGTACTTC. Translation gives CASSTGLTYEQYF.

This chain uses TRBV11-2 with TRBJ2-5; D not resolved. Germline CDR1 reads SGHAT; CDR2 reads FQNNGV. V lost 6 bases to trimming and J lost 5 bases, with 13 bases between them. The CDR3 sequence is 13 residues long. CDR3 bases: TGTGCCAGCAGACCCTCAGGTCGCGAGACCCAGTACTTC. Protein: CASRPSGRETQYF.

There are a few counts of this clone. The chain has TRBV7-3 and TRBJ2-2; D is possibly TRBD2 (6 bases). Germline V gene sequence: CDR1 SGHTA, CDR2 FQGTGA. This CDR3 has 18 residues. Trimming left V 5 bases short and J 2 bases short, with 21 bases between. In nucleotides, the CDR3 is TGTGCCAGCAGCGCGATACTCGCGGGACCTTTAAACACCGGGGAGCTGTTTTTT. As protein: CASSAILAGPLNTGELFF.

The chain couples TRBV6-6 to TRBJ2-6; D possibly corresponds to TRBD1 (6 bases). CDR3 length: 21 amino acids. The germline gives CDR1 MNHNY, CDR2 SVGAGI (reference sequence). Trimming removed 6 bases from V and 2 bases from J, with 29 bases in between. The CDR3 region is CASSLQRANRAQSTGANVLTF. CDR3 sequence (DNA): TGTGCCAGCAGCCTACAACGGGCAAACAGGGCCCAAAGCACTGGGGCCAACGTCCTGACTTTC.

V is TRBV29-1 and J is TRBJ1-1; no reliable D call. In germline, CDR1 is SQVTM, CDR2 ANQGSEA. Trimming shortened V by 8 bases and J by 1 base, and 5 bases separated the two germline ends. The CDR3 length is 10 residues. The CDR3 coding sequence is TGCAGCCTATCGAACACTGAAGCTTTCTTT. It specifies CSLSNTEAFF.

This sequence joins TRBV4-1 and TRBJ1-1, with 7 bases lining up with TRBD1. The ends lost 4 bases at V and 4 bases at J; junction bases unmatched: 6. This CDR3 has 14 amino acids. Germline V gives CDR1 MGHRA, CDR2 YSYEKL. The CDR3 DNA reads as TGCGCCAGCAGCCCGCTGACAGGGAGCACTGAAGCTTTCTTT. It codes for CASSPLTGSTEAFF.

This sequence joins TRBV28 and TRBJ1-4, with TRBD1 matching over 7 bases. The ends lost 6 bases at V and 8 bases at J; junction bases unmatched: 9. The CDR3 is 14 amino acids. Per germline, CDR1 MDHEN and CDR2 SYDVKM. CDR3 amino acids: CASSPPGGREKLFF. CDR3 nucleotides: TGTGCCAGCAGCCCCCCAGGGGGGCGGGAAAAACTGTTTTTT.

This chain connects TRBV6-1 to TRBJ1-3; a weak D match, TRBD1 (6 bases). Trimming shortened V by 4 bases and J by 0 bases, and 16 bases separated the two germline ends. The germline V gene has CDR1 MNHNS and CDR2 SASEGT. This CDR3 has 17 amino acids. The CDR3 DNA is TGTGCCAGCAGTGGGTACAGGGCCGACTCCTCTGGAAACACCATATATTTT. Translating it yields CASSGYRADSSGNTIYF.